Below are 6 T cell receptor beta chains sequenced from a single sample in a study of blood T cells in healthy people across ages. Alongside a J-beta primer mix, a sample-barcoded 5' primer served in a second PCR lasting roughly 6 to 12 cycles. One entry per CDR3 protein, called by TCRdb with MiXCR from the 5' RACE reads. The table includes about 640,000 distinct CDR3 sequences, approximately 50% detected once. The specimen was blood. These receptors were taken from a man aged 55 to 69 in good health.

This clonotype was detected a few times. V gene TRBV7-9 combines with J gene TRBJ2-5; D possibly corresponds to TRBD2 (5 bases). V lost 10 bases and J 5 bases, leaving 14 bases between the germline ends. This CDR3 contains 12 residues. Germline CDR1 reads SEHNR; CDR2 reads FQNEAQ (reference sequence). CDR3 sequence (DNA): TGTGCCACCCGGGGAGCCAAGGAGACCCAGTACTTC. Translation gives CATRGAKETQYF.

The V and J genes are TRBV29-1 and TRBJ2-2, with D tentatively TRBD1 (6 bases). Germline V gives CDR1 SQVTM, CDR2 ANQGSEA. The CDR3 has 14 amino acids. The V end was cut by 1 base, the J end by 5 bases, with 11 bases between. The CDR3: CSVEVGQGTGELFF. For the CDR3, the DNA is TGCAGCGTTGAAGTTGGCCAGGGGACCGGGGAGCTGTTTTTT.

J is TRBJ2-3 and V is TRBV12-3 or TRBV12-4, with no clear D. Trimming shortened V by 3 bases and J by 6 bases, and 16 bases separated the two germline ends. This CDR3 spans 15 amino acids. Here the CDR3 reads CASSFYNQGKDTQYF. The CDR3 nucleotides are TGTGCCAGCAGTTTCTACAACCAAGGGAAGGATACGCAGTATTTT.

This rearrangement joins TRBV2 to TRBJ1-5, with D uncertain. The CDR3 runs to 13 residues. The germline V and J ends were trimmed by 3 bases and 2 bases, with 5 bases remaining between them. Germline values: CDR1 SNHLY, CDR2 FYNNEI. The CDR3 bases are TGTGCCAGCAGTGACGGGCGCAATCAGCCCCAGCATTTT. The encoded protein is CASSDGRNQPQHF.

With regard to this clonotype: Being one base from a much bigger clone, this may be a read error. The CDR3 loop reads CANSQDGRYNEQFF. The CDR3 DNA follows: TGTGCCAACAGCCAAGATGGGCGCTACAATGAGCAGTTCTTC. The chain couples TRBV3-1 to TRBJ2-1; unclear D gene. CDR1 is LGHDT, CDR2 YNNKEL, per germline (reference sequence). The CDR3 spans 14 residues.

The chain combines TRBV5-6 with TRBJ2-7, with D possibly matching TRBD2 (5 bases). CDR3 length: 15 residues. Germline V lookup: CDR1 SGHDT, CDR2 YYEEEE. V lost 4 bases and J lost 6, with 20 bases in between. CDR3 protein: CASSPLDGGKSEQYF. The CDR3 nucleotides read TGTGCCAGCAGCCCGTTAGATGGAGGAAAAAGCGAGCAGTACTTC.